This is a list of T cell receptor beta chains from one sample in a study of T cells in Graves' hyperthyroidism and ophthalmopathy. In TCRdb, the multiplex PCR reads were re-called with MiXCR into one record per CDR3 protein. The sample shows about 350,000 distinct CDR3 sequences, approximately 18% of them seen only once. Sequenced input: blood. The receptors stem from a woman in her forties with Graves' ophthalmopathy. CDR3s include the opening cysteine and the closing phenylalanine or tryptophan. D genes are given only for firm matches. Only part of the rows carry a size: once, few, many, or a class if the clone is expanded.

clone_size: many
j_call: TRBJ2-4
d_call: .
v_call: TRBV28
cdr3_aa: CASSRSGIYGKNIQYF
cdr3_nt: TGTGCCAGCAGTAGGTCCGGGATCTACGGCAAAAACATTCAGTACTTC

clone_size: many
j_call: TRBJ1-1
d_call: .
v_call: TRBV24-1
cdr3_aa: CATSDPPSQEAFF
cdr3_nt: TGTGCCACCAGTGATCCTCCGTCCCAGGAAGCTTTCTTT

clone_size: .
j_call: TRBJ1-2
d_call: .
v_call: TRBV5-1
cdr3_aa: CASSEPGLPDYTF
cdr3_nt: TGCGCCAGCAGCGAGCCGGGACTCCCCGACTACACCTTC

clone_size: many
j_call: TRBJ1-2
d_call: .
v_call: TRBV28
cdr3_aa: CASSSYLNTGTKYGYTF
cdr3_nt: TGTGCCAGCAGTTCATATTTGAACACCGGGACGAAGTATGGCTACACCTTC

clone_size: many
j_call: TRBJ1-5
d_call: TRBD1
v_call: TRBV29-1
cdr3_aa: CSVGGTEDQPQHF
cdr3_nt: TGCAGCGTTGGGGGGACAGAGGATCAGCCCCAGCATTTT

clone_size: .
j_call: TRBJ1-5
d_call: TRBD1
v_call: TRBV10-3
cdr3_aa: CAISESRTGSNQPQHF
cdr3_nt: TGTGCCATCAGTGAGTCAAGGACAGGCAGCAATCAGCCCCAGCATTTT

clone_size: few
j_call: TRBJ1-2
d_call: TRBD1
v_call: TRBV4-2
cdr3_aa: CASSQEGTGGYYGYTF
cdr3_nt: TGTGCCAGCAGCCAAGAGGGAACAGGGGGCTACTATGGCTACACCTTC

clone_size: many
j_call: TRBJ2-3
d_call: TRBD2
v_call: TRBV12-3/TRBV12-4
cdr3_aa: CASSLAGTDTQYF
cdr3_nt: TGTGCCAGCAGCTTAGCGGGAACAGATACGCAGTATTTT

clone_size: .
j_call: TRBJ2-5
d_call: TRBD1
v_call: TRBV12-3/TRBV12-4
cdr3_aa: CASSLGTGAETQYF
cdr3_nt: TGTGCCAGCAGTTTAGGGACAGGGGCCGAGACCCAGTACTTC

clone_size: many
j_call: TRBJ2-7
d_call: .
v_call: TRBV5-1
cdr3_aa: CASSFYGSSYEQYF
cdr3_nt: TGCGCCAGCAGCTTTTACGGGAGCTCCTACGAGCAGTACTTC

clone_size: many
j_call: TRBJ2-7
d_call: TRBD1
v_call: TRBV6-5
cdr3_aa: CASSRTGIEQYF
cdr3_nt: TGTGCCAGCAGTAGGACAGGGATCGAGCAGTACTTC

clone_size: many
j_call: TRBJ2-7
d_call: .
v_call: TRBV6-5
cdr3_aa: CASRALAPSSYEQYF
cdr3_nt: TGTGCCAGCAGGGCCCTAGCGCCCAGCTCCTACGAGCAGTACTTC

clone_size: many
j_call: TRBJ1-1
d_call: .
v_call: TRBV12-3/TRBV12-4
cdr3_aa: CASSSVRGTEAFF
cdr3_nt: TGTGCCAGCAGTTCCGTAAGAGGCACTGAAGCTTTCTTT

clone_size: many
j_call: TRBJ2-7
d_call: .
v_call: TRBV27
cdr3_aa: CASSLSQGGLNEQYF
cdr3_nt: TGTGCCAGCAGTTTATCGCAGGGGGGTTTAAACGAGCAGTACTTC

clone_size: .
j_call: TRBJ1-3
d_call: .
v_call: TRBV2
cdr3_aa: CASRDGGSSGNTIYF
cdr3_nt: TGTGCCAGCAGGGACGGAGGTTCCTCTGGAAACACCATATATTTT

clone_size: many
j_call: TRBJ2-2
d_call: .
v_call: TRBV28
cdr3_aa: CASSFLQDSTGELFF
cdr3_nt: TGTGCCAGCAGTTTCCTACAGGACAGCACCGGGGAGCTGTTTTTT

clone_size: many
j_call: TRBJ2-7
d_call: TRBD1
v_call: TRBV6-5
cdr3_aa: CASSYTRPGQGIEQYF
cdr3_nt: TGTGCCAGCAGTTACACCCGCCCGGGACAGGGAATCGAGCAGTACTTC

clone_size: many
j_call: TRBJ1-5
d_call: TRBD1
v_call: TRBV5-5
cdr3_aa: CASSGTVSNQPQHF
cdr3_nt: TGTGCCAGCAGCGGGACAGTGAGCAATCAGCCCCAGCATTTT

clone_size: many
j_call: TRBJ2-7
d_call: .
v_call: TRBV28
cdr3_aa: CASSSSTSNDEQYF
cdr3_nt: TGTGCCAGCAGTTCCTCGACTTCAAACGACGAGCAGTACTTC

clone_size: many
j_call: TRBJ1-1
d_call: .
v_call: TRBV2
cdr3_aa: CASSALDRPTEAFF
cdr3_nt: TGTGCCAGCAGTGCCCTTGACAGGCCCACTGAAGCTTTCTTT

clone_size: .
j_call: TRBJ2-5
d_call: .
v_call: TRBV13
cdr3_aa: CASSPSPQETQYF
cdr3_nt: TGTGCCAGCAGCCCCTCTCCTCAAGAGACCCAGTACTTC